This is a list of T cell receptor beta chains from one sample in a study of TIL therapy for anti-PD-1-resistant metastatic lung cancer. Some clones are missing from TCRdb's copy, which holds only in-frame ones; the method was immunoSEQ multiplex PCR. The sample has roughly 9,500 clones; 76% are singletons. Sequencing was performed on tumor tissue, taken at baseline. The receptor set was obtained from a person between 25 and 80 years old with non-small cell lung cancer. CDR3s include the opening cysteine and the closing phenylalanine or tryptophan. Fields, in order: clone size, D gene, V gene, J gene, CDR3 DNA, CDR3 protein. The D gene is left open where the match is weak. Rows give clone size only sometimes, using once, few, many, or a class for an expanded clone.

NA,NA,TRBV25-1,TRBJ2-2,TGTGCCAGCAGTGACCGGCAGGGGAACACCGGGGAGCTGTTTTTT,CASSDRQGNTGELFF
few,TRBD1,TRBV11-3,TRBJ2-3,TGTGCCAGCAGCTACAGGGGGAGTACAGATACGCAGTATTTT,CASSYRGSTDTQYF
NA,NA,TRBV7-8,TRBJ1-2,TGTGCCAGCAGCTTCGGGAACTATGGCTACACCTTC,CASSFGNYGYTF
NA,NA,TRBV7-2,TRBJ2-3,TGTGCCGGGGCAGGGGCTTCAGATACGCAGTATTTT,CAGAGASDTQYF
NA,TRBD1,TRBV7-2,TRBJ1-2,TGTGCCAGCAGCTTGCACACAGGGGGCGCCTATGGCTACACCTTC,CASSLHTGGAYGYTF
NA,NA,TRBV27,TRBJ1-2,TGTGCCAGCACCCTACGGGGGGATGTATCTTTAGCAGTTGGCTACACCTTC,CASTLRGDVSLAVGYTF
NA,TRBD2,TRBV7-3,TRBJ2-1,TGTGCCAGCAGCCCCCGACTGGGACTAGCGATACGCAATGAGCAGTTCTTC,CASSPRLGLAIRNEQFF
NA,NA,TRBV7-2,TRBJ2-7,TGTGCCAGCAGCTTAGCGCCAGGACGTTACGAGCAGTACTTC,CASSLAPGRYEQYF
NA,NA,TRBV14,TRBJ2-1,TGTGCCAGCAGCCAATACTTAAGACTTCCGAGCTCCTACAATGAGCAGTTCTTC,CASSQYLRLPSSYNEQFF
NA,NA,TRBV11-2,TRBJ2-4,TGTGCCAGCGGGCGGGATTTATACATTCAGTACTTC,CASGRDLYIQYF
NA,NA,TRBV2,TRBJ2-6,TGTGCCAGCAAGGTCTCTGGGTCTGGGGCCAACGTCCTGACTTTC,CASKVSGSGANVLTF
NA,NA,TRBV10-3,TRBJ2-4,TGTGCCATCAGTGAGTTGGGGTTCGTTCAGTACTTC,CAISELGFVQYF